These T cell receptor beta chains were read from a single sample in a study of control samples from healthy donors and cancer patients. Assay: immunoSEQ multiplex PCR; the TCRdb copy retains only in-frame clones and omits some. The profile shows some 130,000 clones, over 85% of them singletons. The sample taken for sequencing was PBMCs. The receptors derive from a man aged 45 to 65 with head and neck cancer. Both conserved end residues are part of each CDR3. Fields, in order: J gene, V gene, D gene, clone size, CDR3 length, CDR3 protein, CDR3 DNA. A D gene is named only where the DNA matches it firmly. Some rows have no size entry. The others give once, few or many, or a class for an expanded clone.

TRBJ2-2 | TRBV5-1 | . | . | 16 | CASSFDGTIRTGELFF | TGCGCCAGCAGCTTCGATGGGACAATCAGGACCGGGGAGCTGTTTTTT
TRBJ2-4 | TRBV10-3 | . | . | 13 | CAISGVAKNIQYF | TGTGCCATCAGTGGGGTAGCCAAAAACATTCAGTACTTC
TRBJ2-1 | TRBV7-6 | . | . | 15 | CASSFSGPGRNEQFF | TGTGCCAGCAGCTTCTCTGGGCCGGGGAGAAATGAGCAGTTCTTC
TRBJ1-1 | TRBV7-9 | . | . | 19 | CASSLGRDLTGTMNTEAFF | TGTGCCAGCAGCTTAGGAAGAGACTTAACAGGGACCATGAACACTGAAGCTTTCTTT
TRBJ1-2 | TRBV10-3 | TRBD1 | . | 16 | CAISETGGGGDYGYTF | TGTGCCATCAGCGAAACAGGGGGAGGAGGGGACTATGGCTACACCTTC
TRBJ2-4 | TRBV6-5 | . | . | 14 | CASSYSFEGHIQYF | TGTGCCAGCAGTTACTCTTTTGAGGGACACATTCAGTACTTC
TRBJ2-7 | TRBV7-8 | . | . | 16 | CASSLGLGLSSYEQYF | TGTGCCAGCAGCTTGGGCCTCGGTCTGAGCTCCTACGAGCAGTACTTC
TRBJ1-4 | TRBV2 | . | once | 14 | CASSEAGRGEKLFF | TGTGCCAGCAGTGAAGCGGGTAGGGGGGAAAAACTGTTTTTT
TRBJ1-2 | TRBV6-5 | TRBD1 | few | 16 | CASSYSTGVASYGYTF | TGTGCCAGCAGTTACTCTACAGGGGTCGCATCCTATGGCTACACCTTC
TRBJ2-2 | TRBV28 | . | few | 13 | CAAALPCTGELFF | TGTGCAGCAGCCCTACCATGCACCGGGGAGCTGTTTTTT
TRBJ2-1 | TRBV29-1 | . | . | 13 | CSVWPGAYNEQFF | TGCAGCGTTTGGCCGGGAGCTTACAATGAGCAGTTCTTC
TRBJ1-4 | TRBV7-8 | . | . | 17 | CASSLASGWGANEKLFF | TGTGCCAGCAGCTTAGCAAGCGGTTGGGGGGCTAATGAAAAACTGTTTTTT
TRBJ1-2 | TRBV3-1/TRBV3-2 | . | . | 14 | CASSQTTGTYGYTF | TGTGCCAGCAGCCAGACGACAGGCACCTATGGCTACACCTTC
TRBJ2-7 | TRBV18 | TRBD1 | . | 14 | CASSRTGESYEQYF | TGTGCCAGCTCGCGGACAGGGGAAAGCTACGAGCAGTACTTC
TRBJ2-7 | TRBV28 | . | . | 14 | CASSTAVARYEQYF | TGTGCCAGCAGCACAGCGGTAGCTCGTTACGAGCAGTACTTC
TRBJ2-1 | TRBV5-8 | . | . | 15 | CASSFWGHLNNEQFF | TGTGCCAGCAGCTTTTGGGGACATTTAAACAATGAGCAGTTCTTC
TRBJ1-1 | TRBV5-4 | . | . | 14 | CASSWGPTGTEAFF | TGTGCCAGCAGTTGGGGACCAACGGGCACTGAAGCTTTCTTT
TRBJ1-6 | TRBV30 | TRBD1 | . | 13 | CAWATGGSAPLHF | TGTGCCTGGGCGACAGGGGGGTCCGCACCCCTCCACTTT
TRBJ2-1 | TRBV5-4 | TRBD2 | once | 14 | CASSSGLAGLEQFF | TGTGCCAGCAGCTCAGGACTAGCGGGATTGGAGCAGTTCTTC
TRBJ1-1 | TRBV5-6 | TRBD1 | . | 14 | CASSVDRGRTEAFF | TGTGCCAGCAGCGTTGACAGGGGTCGGACTGAAGCTTTCTTT
TRBJ1-5 | TRBV7-8 | . | once | 19 | CASSSPDTARNSGNQPQHF | TGTGCCAGCAGCTCACCAGACACCGCCCGCAATTCAGGCAATCAGCCCCAGCATTTT
TRBJ2-3 | TRBV24-1 | TRBD1 | . | 15 | CATSDSGRGTDTQYF | TGTGCCACCAGTGATTCTGGCAGGGGGACAGATACGCAGTATTTT
TRBJ1-5 | TRBV6-6 | . | . | 14 | CASSYVFSNQPQHF | TGTGCCAGCAGTTATGTCTTTAGCAATCAGCCCCAGCATTTT
TRBJ1-1 | TRBV29-1 | . | . | 13 | CSVVFQGNTEAFF | TGCAGCGTTGTCTTCCAGGGGAACACTGAAGCTTTCTTT
TRBJ1-1 | TRBV30 | TRBD1 | . | 14 | CAWSKGQLNTEAFF | TGTGCCTGGAGTAAGGGACAGTTGAACACTGAAGCTTTCTTT
TRBJ2-2 | TRBV7-3 | . | . | 13 | CASSFRGSGELFF | TGTGCCAGCAGCTTCCGGGGGAGCGGGGAGCTGTTTTTT
TRBJ2-1 | TRBV5-4 | . | . | 12 | CASSLRRGEQFF | TGTGCCAGCAGCTTGAGGCGGGGTGAGCAGTTCTTC
TRBJ1-1 | TRBV19 | . | . | 14 | CASKGRAQNTEAFF | TGTGCCAGTAAAGGTCGGGCCCAGAACACTGAAGCTTTCTTT